These T cell receptor beta chains were read from a single sample in a study of shared clonotypes between healthy human individuals. Measured with immunoSEQ multiplex PCR; TCRdb has only the in-frame clones, and not every one. The repertoire holds about 2.2 million clones, with approximately 94% as singletons. The specimen was naive CD8+ T cells from PBMCs. These receptors all stem from a man between 18 and 29 years old in good health. Some clones in this sample may be carry-over from other donors' samples. Both conserved end residues are part of each CDR3. A D gene is named only where the DNA matches it firmly. Rows may omit the clone size; those that give it use once, few, many or a size class.

CDR3 DNA	CDR3 protein	V gene	CDR3 length	clone size	D gene	J gene
TGTGCCAGCAGCCCCTGGGGGGCTTCTTCCTACAATGAGCAGTTCTTC	CASSPWGASSYNEQFF	TRBV16	16	NA	NA	TRBJ2-1
TGTGCCAGCAAACCGGGACGTATGAACACTGAAGCTTTCTTT	CASKPGRMNTEAFF	TRBV6-5	14	NA	NA	TRBJ1-1
TGTGCCAGCGGCGGGATCCTGCGTGAAGCTTTCTTT	CASGGILREAFF	TRBV5-5	12	NA	NA	TRBJ1-1
TGTGCCAGCTCACCGCGTGGGACTGACTACGAGCAGTACTTC	CASSPRGTDYEQYF	TRBV18	14	NA	NA	TRBJ2-7
TGTGCCAGCAGCTTCAGGACAGGGCGGTACGAGCAGTACTTC	CASSFRTGRYEQYF	TRBV7-6	14	NA	TRBD1	TRBJ2-7
TGTGCCAGCAGCGAACAGGGCACTGAAGCTTTCTTT	CASSEQGTEAFF	TRBV11-1	12	NA	NA	TRBJ1-1
TGCGCCAGCAGCCAAGGTAGCGGGTACACAGATACGCAGTATTTT	CASSQGSGYTDTQYF	TRBV4-3	15	NA	TRBD2	TRBJ2-3
TGTGCCAGCAGTTGGGGCACCTTCTACAATGAGCAGTTCTTC	CASSWGTFYNEQFF	TRBV27	14	NA	NA	TRBJ2-1
TGTGCCAGCAGCTTGCTTCGGCCGCGGGGCACTGAAGCTTTCTTT	CASSLLRPRGTEAFF	TRBV4-2	15	NA	NA	TRBJ1-1
TGCAGCGGCCGGGGACAGGGGAGCATTCAGTACTTC	CSGRGQGSIQYF	TRBV29-1	12	NA	TRBD1	TRBJ2-4
TGTGCCGCCGGGACTAGCGGGCCCCACGAGCAGTACTTC	CAAGTSGPHEQYF	TRBV10-3	13	NA	TRBD2	TRBJ2-7
TGTGCCAGCAGTGAAGGGCAGGGTAGGGCCACTGAAGCTTTCTTT	CASSEGQGRATEAFF	TRBV25-1	15	NA	NA	TRBJ1-1
TGTGCCAGCAGCCCTACCGGGATAACTCCCTACGAGCAGTACTTC	CASSPTGITPYEQYF	TRBV7-8	15	NA	NA	TRBJ2-7
TGTGCCAGCAGCTTAACCCCGCCACCGGGACTAGCGCCCACCGGGGAGCTGTTTTTT	CASSLTPPPGLAPTGELFF	TRBV7-8	19	once	TRBD2	TRBJ2-2
TGCAGCGTTGCCGGGACTAGCGGGAGGGCCCCTCTCACAGATACGCAGTATTTT	CSVAGTSGRAPLTDTQYF	TRBV29-1	18	NA	TRBD2	TRBJ2-3
TGTGCCTCGTCGGAGCAGAGAACCTCTGGAAACACCATATATTTT	CASSEQRTSGNTIYF	TRBV27	15	once	NA	TRBJ1-3
TGTGCCTGGAGTGACTACGGGACGGTTGGAAATTGGAGCCAGCATTTT	CAWSDYGTVGNWSQHF	TRBV30	16	NA	NA	TRBJ1-5
TGTGCCAGCAGCAATACAGGACAGGGGGTTTTCCACGAGCAGTACTTC	CASSNTGQGVFHEQYF	TRBV21-1	16	NA	NA	TRBJ2-7
TGTGCCAGCAGTTTTGGTCCGACGCCCTACGAGCAGTACTTC	CASSFGPTPYEQYF	TRBV27	14	NA	NA	TRBJ2-7
TGTGCCAGCAGTTTGGGGGTGAGCACAGATACGCAGTATTTT	CASSLGVSTDTQYF	TRBV27	14	NA	NA	TRBJ2-3
TGTGCCAGCAGTTCCTCGGGCGGGGCGGCCTACGAGCAGTACTTC	CASSSSGGAAYEQYF	TRBV6-5	15	NA	NA	TRBJ2-7
TGTGCCAGCAGCCACCCAGGGGGCAGGGAGACCCAGTACTTC	CASSHPGGRETQYF	TRBV5-6	14	NA	TRBD1	TRBJ2-5
TGTGCCAGCCTCCCCCAGGGGGACTACTCCTACGAGCAGTACTTC	CASLPQGDYSYEQYF	TRBV27	15	NA	NA	TRBJ2-7
TGTGCCAGTAGTCCCGAGTGGGTCGGCGGCTACACCTTC	CASSPEWVGGYTF	TRBV19	13	few	NA	TRBJ1-2
TGTGCCAGCAGTTACTCGAGAGTCAGGGCTGAAGCTTTCTTT	CASSYSRVRAEAFF	TRBV6-5	14	NA	NA	TRBJ1-1
TGTGCCAGTAGTATAGAAGGGAGGATGGGCCCCTACAATGAGCAGTTCTTC	CASSIEGRMGPYNEQFF	TRBV19	17	NA	NA	TRBJ2-1
TGTGCCAGCAGCGTAGGGGCGGGAGCAAACAATGAGCAGTTCTTC	CASSVGAGANNEQFF	TRBV9	15	few	TRBD2	TRBJ2-1
TGTGCCAGTAATCCGGACAGGGCGAACACCGGGGAGCTGTTTTTT	CASNPDRANTGELFF	TRBV19	15	NA	TRBD1	TRBJ2-2
TGTGCCAGCAGCTTGTCCCCAGCGGGAAGGCGAGAGACCCAGTACTTC	CASSLSPAGRRETQYF	TRBV7-9	16	NA	TRBD2	TRBJ2-5
TGTGCCACCCAGGGGGACGGGGGTCAGCCCCAGCATTTT	CATQGDGGQPQHF	TRBV28	13	NA	TRBD1	TRBJ1-5
TGTGCCAGCAGCCAACTAGCGGGAGTCGCCAATGAGCAGTTCTTC	CASSQLAGVANEQFF	TRBV5-8	15	NA	TRBD2	TRBJ2-1
TGTGCCAGCAGCTTAGAACGAACCTATGGCTACACCTTC	CASSLERTYGYTF	TRBV5-6	13	NA	NA	TRBJ1-2
TGTGCTAGTGGTTTGGTCCCCCCGACAGGGAAGGTGACCGGGGAGCTGTTTTTT	CASGLVPPTGKVTGELFF	TRBV12-5	18	NA	TRBD1	TRBJ2-2
TGTGCCAGCAGTCAAAGCGGGAGCCGGGAGCAGTACTTC	CASSQSGSREQYF	TRBV6-4	13	NA	TRBD2	TRBJ2-7
TGTGCCAGCAGCGTAGCTGAGCGGTCCACAGATACGCAGTATTTT	CASSVAERSTDTQYF	TRBV9	15	few	NA	TRBJ2-3
TGTGCCAGCAGCTCGCGGGAGGGCCTCACAGATACGCAGTATTTT	CASSSREGLTDTQYF	TRBV7-9	15	NA	TRBD2	TRBJ2-3
TGTGCCAGCCTAGTGCGGGTGCCGGGTGGCTACACCTTC	CASLVRVPGGYTF	TRBV5-8	13	NA	NA	TRBJ1-2
TGTGCCAGTAGTATTGAGGCAACGGAACTGTTTTTT	CASSIEATELFF	TRBV19	12	NA	NA	TRBJ1-4
TGTGCCAGCAGCTTTTACAGCGCTAGCTACAATGAGCAGTTCTTC	CASSFYSASYNEQFF	TRBV7-2	15	NA	NA	TRBJ2-1
TGTGCCAGCAGCGTAGCTCCTAGCGGGAAGTACAATGAGCAGTTCTTC	CASSVAPSGKYNEQFF	TRBV11-2	16	NA	TRBD2	TRBJ2-1
TGTGCCAGCACCCCAAGCGGGAGCTCCTACGAGCAGTACTTC	CASTPSGSSYEQYF	TRBV28	14	NA	TRBD2	TRBJ2-7
TGTGCCAGCAGCCCGACTGCCGACCTGGAGCAGTTCTTC	CASSPTADLEQFF	TRBV11-2	13	NA	NA	TRBJ2-1
TGTGCCAGTAGTATCGGCCCGGACAGATCGATCCAGGGCTACACCTTC	CASSIGPDRSIQGYTF	TRBV19	16	NA	NA	TRBJ1-2
TGTGCCAGCAGCTACCCCCCAGGGACCGGGGGCAATGAGCAGTTCTTC	CASSYPPGTGGNEQFF	TRBV13	16	once	NA	TRBJ2-1
TGCAGCGCCGGGGACAAGCGGTTCTTC	CSAGDKRFF	TRBV29-1	9	NA	NA	TRBJ2-1
TGTGCCAGCAGCCCTATTATGAACACTGAAGCTTTCTTT	CASSPIMNTEAFF	TRBV7-9	13	few	NA	TRBJ1-1
TGTGCCAGCAGCGTAGCGGACAGGGTTCCCAATGAGCAGTTCTTC	CASSVADRVPNEQFF	TRBV9	15	NA	TRBD1	TRBJ2-1
TGTGCCAGCCGCTCGCTTTCCGGTGGCTACACCTTC	CASRSLSGGYTF	TRBV27	12	NA	NA	TRBJ1-2
TGTGCCACCGAACTAGCGGGAGAAACAGATACGCAGTATTTT	CATELAGETDTQYF	TRBV28	14	NA	TRBD2	TRBJ2-3
TGCGCCAGCAGCCATGTACCTACAGGGGTTGGCAGCGAGCAGTACTTC	CASSHVPTGVGSEQYF	TRBV4-1	16	NA	TRBD1	TRBJ2-7
TGTGCCAGCACCCCCCCGGGAGAGAGCTCCTACAATGAGCAGTTCTTC	CASTPPGESSYNEQFF	TRBV5-6	16	once	NA	TRBJ2-1
TGTGCCAGCAGCGTAGCTAGGGGGAGTGAAGCTTTCTTT	CASSVARGSEAFF	TRBV13	13	NA	NA	TRBJ1-1
TGTGCCAGCAGCTCTTGGCAGGGGGCCTACGAGCAGTACTTC	CASSSWQGAYEQYF	TRBV11-2	14	NA	TRBD1	TRBJ2-7
TGTGCCAGCAGCGGGACCACCGGGGAGACCCAGTACTTC	CASSGTTGETQYF	TRBV9	13	NA	NA	TRBJ2-5